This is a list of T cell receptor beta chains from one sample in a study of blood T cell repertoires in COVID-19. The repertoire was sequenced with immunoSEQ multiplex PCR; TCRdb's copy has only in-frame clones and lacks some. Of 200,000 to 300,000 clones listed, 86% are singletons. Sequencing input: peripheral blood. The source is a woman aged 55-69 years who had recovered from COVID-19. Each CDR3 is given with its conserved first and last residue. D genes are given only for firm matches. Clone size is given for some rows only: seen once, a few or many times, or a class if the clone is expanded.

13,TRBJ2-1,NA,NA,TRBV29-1,CSVAPGTPNEQFF,TGCAGCGTGGCACCCGGGACACCGAATGAGCAGTTCTTC
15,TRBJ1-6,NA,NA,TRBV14,CASSLGGGLRSPLHF,TGTGCCAGCAGCCTGGGGGGAGGGCTGCGGTCACCCCTCCACTTT
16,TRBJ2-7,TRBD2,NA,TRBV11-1,CASSLYKLAGSHEQYF,TGTGCCAGCAGCTTATATAAGCTAGCGGGTAGCCACGAGCAGTACTTC
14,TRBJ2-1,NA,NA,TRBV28,CASSQGHLYNEQFF,TGTGCCAGCAGTCAGGGACACCTCTACAATGAGCAGTTCTTC
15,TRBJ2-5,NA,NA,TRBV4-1,CASSQGPRGQETQYF,TGCGCCAGCAGCCAAGGCCCACGGGGACAAGAGACCCAGTACTTC
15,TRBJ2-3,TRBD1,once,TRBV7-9,CASSFGQGGADTQYF,TGTGCCAGCAGTTTTGGACAGGGAGGCGCAGATACGCAGTATTTT
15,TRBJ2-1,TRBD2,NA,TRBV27,CASSPQRGGHNEQFF,TGTGCCAGCAGTCCTCAGCGGGGGGGTCACAATGAGCAGTTCTTC
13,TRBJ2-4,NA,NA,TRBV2,CASGREAKNIQYF,TGTGCCAGCGGGCGCGAGGCCAAAAACATTCAGTACTTC
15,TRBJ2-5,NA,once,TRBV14,CASSQWEVGQETQYF,TGTGCCAGCAGCCAGTGGGAGGTGGGCCAAGAGACCCAGTACTTC
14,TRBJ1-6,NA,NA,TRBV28,CASKGGGEYSPLHF,TGTGCCAGCAAGGGCGGGGGCGAATACTCACCCCTCCACTTT
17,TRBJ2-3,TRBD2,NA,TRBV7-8,CASSQGLAGGSVDTQYF,TGTGCCAGCAGCCAAGGACTAGCGGGGGGGAGTGTAGATACGCAGTATTTT
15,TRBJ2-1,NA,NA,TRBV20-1,CSASRRAGALNEQFF,TGCAGTGCTAGTAGGCGCGCGGGGGCTTTAAATGAGCAGTTCTTC
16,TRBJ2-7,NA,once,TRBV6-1,CASSESRWGRSYEQYF,TGTGCCAGCAGTGAAAGTAGGTGGGGCCGCTCCTACGAGCAGTACTTC
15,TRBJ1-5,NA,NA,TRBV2,CASSADGHSNQPQHF,TGTGCCAGCAGTGCCGACGGACATAGCAATCAGCCCCAGCATTTT
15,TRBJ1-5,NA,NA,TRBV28,CASSLGATINQPQHF,TGTGCCAGCAGTTTGGGGGCTACCATCAATCAGCCCCAGCATTTT
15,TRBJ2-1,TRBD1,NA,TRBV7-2,CASSIGQGSYNEQFF,TGTGCCAGCAGCATAGGACAGGGCTCCTACAATGAGCAGTTCTTC
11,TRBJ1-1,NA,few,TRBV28,CASSQTGGAFF,TGTGCCAGCAGTCAGACCGGCGGGGCTTTCTTT
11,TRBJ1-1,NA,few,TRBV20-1,CSAGGGDRAFF,TGCAGTGCTGGGGGAGGGGATAGAGCTTTCTTT
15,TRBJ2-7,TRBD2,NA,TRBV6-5,CASSYSAGVPYEQYF,TGTGCCAGCAGTTACTCCGCGGGGGTACCCTACGAGCAGTACTTC
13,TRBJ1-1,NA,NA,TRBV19,CASGIGRDTEAFF,TGTGCCAGCGGAATTGGGAGGGACACTGAAGCTTTCTTT
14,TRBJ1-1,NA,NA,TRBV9,CASSVAGLTTEAFF,TGTGCCAGCAGCGTAGCCGGGTTAACCACTGAAGCTTTCTTT
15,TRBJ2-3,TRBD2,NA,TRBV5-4,CASSLAGGEADTQYF,TGTGCCAGCAGCTTAGCGGGGGGGGAGGCAGATACGCAGTATTTT
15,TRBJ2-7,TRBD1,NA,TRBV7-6,CASSAREQGVYEQYF,TGTGCCAGCAGCGCCCGGGAACAGGGGGTCTACGAGCAGTACTTC
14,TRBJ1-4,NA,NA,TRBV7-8,CASSRRGPNEKLFF,TGTGCCAGCAGCCGCCGAGGGCCTAATGAAAAACTGTTTTTT
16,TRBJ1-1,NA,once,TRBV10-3,CAISEIGGIINTEAFF,TGTGCCATCAGTGAGATCGGGGGGATTATTAACACTGAAGCTTTCTTT
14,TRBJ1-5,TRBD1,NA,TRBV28,CASSLAGGYQPQHF,TGTGCCAGCAGTTTGGCAGGGGGCTATCAGCCCCAGCATTTT
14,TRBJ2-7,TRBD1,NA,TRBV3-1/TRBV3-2,CASSQGGTGYEQYF,TGTGCCAGCAGCCAAGGGGGGACAGGCTACGAGCAGTACTTC
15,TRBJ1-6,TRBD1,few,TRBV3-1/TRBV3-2,CASSQDGTGNSPLHF,TGTGCCAGCAGCCAAGACGGGACAGGGAATTCACCCCTCCACTTT
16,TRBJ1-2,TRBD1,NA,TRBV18,CASSPDREHWVRGYTF,TGTGCCAGCTCACCTGACAGGGAGCACTGGGTTCGAGGCTACACCTTC
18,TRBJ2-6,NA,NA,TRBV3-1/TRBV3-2,CASSLRGARGSGANVLTF,TGTGCCAGCAGCCTCCGGGGGGCCCGAGGCTCTGGGGCCAACGTCCTGACTTTC
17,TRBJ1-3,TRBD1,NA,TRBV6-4,CASSDRGRPRGGNTIYF,TGTGCCAGCAGTGACAGGGGGCGCCCCAGAGGAGGAAACACCATATATTTT
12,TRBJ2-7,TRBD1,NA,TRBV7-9,CASSLAGQGYYF,TGTGCCAGCAGCTTAGCTGGACAGGGGTATTACTTC
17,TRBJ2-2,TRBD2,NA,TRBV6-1,CASSGVAGYSNTGELFF,TGTGCCAGCAGTGGGGTAGCGGGGTATTCGAACACCGGGGAGCTGTTTTTT
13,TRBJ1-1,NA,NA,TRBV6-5,CASSFTGNTEAFF,TGTGCCAGCAGTTTTACAGGGAACACTGAAGCTTTCTTT
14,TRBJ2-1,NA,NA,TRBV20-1,CSASTASTYNEQFF,TGCAGTGCTAGTACGGCTAGTACCTACAATGAGCAGTTCTTC
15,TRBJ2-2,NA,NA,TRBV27,CASSPQPANTGELFF,TGTGCCAGCAGTCCACAGCCCGCGAACACCGGGGAGCTGTTTTTT
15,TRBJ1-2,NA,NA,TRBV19,CASSIWAVEYVGYTF,TGTGCCAGTAGTATTTGGGCCGTCGAATACGTTGGCTACACCTTC
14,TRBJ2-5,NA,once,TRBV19,CASKSARDSETQYF,TGTGCCAGTAAGTCAGCACGAGACTCAGAGACCCAGTACTTC
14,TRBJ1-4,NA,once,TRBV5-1,CASSVTGVGEKLFF,TGCGCCAGCAGCGTTACGGGGGTTGGTGAAAAACTGTTTTTT
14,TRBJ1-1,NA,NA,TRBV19,CASNPRGVGTEAFF,TGTGCCAGTAACCCGCGGGGGGTTGGGACTGAAGCTTTCTTT
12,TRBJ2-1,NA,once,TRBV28,CASSFYYNEQFF,TGTGCCAGCAGTTTTTACTACAATGAGCAGTTCTTC
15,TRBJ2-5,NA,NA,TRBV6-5,CASSYSRGSQETQYF,TGTGCCAGCAGTTACTCTCGGGGGTCCCAAGAGACCCAGTACTTC
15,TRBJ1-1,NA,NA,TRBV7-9,CASSLVRTVYTEAFF,TGTGCCAGCAGCTTAGTTCGGACAGTCTACACTGAAGCTTTCTTT
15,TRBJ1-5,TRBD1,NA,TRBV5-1,CASSSGTGRDQPQHF,TGCGCCAGCAGCTCCGGGACAGGGAGGGATCAGCCCCAGCATTTT
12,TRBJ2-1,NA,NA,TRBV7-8,CASSTRGNEQFF,TGTGCCAGCAGCACCAGGGGTAATGAGCAGTTCTTC
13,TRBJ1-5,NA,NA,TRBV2,CASSDSVQANQHF,TGTGCCAGCAGTGATAGTGTCCAGGCGAACCAGCATTTT
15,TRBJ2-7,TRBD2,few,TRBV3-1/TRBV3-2,CASSFTSRSGGEQYF,TGTGCCAGCAGCTTCACTAGCCGAAGCGGGGGCGAGCAGTACTTC
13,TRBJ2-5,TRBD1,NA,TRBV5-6,CASSVTGAETQYF,TGTGCCAGCAGCGTGACAGGGGCGGAGACCCAGTACTTC
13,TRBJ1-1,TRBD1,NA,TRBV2,CASRDRENTEAFF,TGTGCCAGCAGGGACAGGGAGAACACTGAAGCTTTCTTT
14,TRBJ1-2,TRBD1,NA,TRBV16,CASSQGDSYYGYTF,TGTGCCAGCAGCCAAGGGGACAGCTACTATGGCTACACCTTC
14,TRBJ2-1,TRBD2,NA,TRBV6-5,CASSLRTSDNEQFF,TGTGCCAGCAGTTTAAGGACTAGCGACAATGAGCAGTTCTTC
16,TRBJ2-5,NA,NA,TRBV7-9,CASSRRGTMGQETQYF,TGTGCCAGCTCCCGACGGGGTACGATGGGGCAAGAGACCCAGTACTTC
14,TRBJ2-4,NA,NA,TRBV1,CTSSPETGTNIQYF,TGCACCAGCAGCCCAGAGACAGGGACCAACATTCAGTACTTC
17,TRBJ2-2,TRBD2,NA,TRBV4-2,CASSQARRGEIPGELFF,TGTGCCAGCAGCCAAGCCCGCCGGGGGGAGATACCCGGGGAGCTGTTTTTT
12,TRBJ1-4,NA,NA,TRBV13,CASSRTGEKLFF,TGTGCCAGCAGCCGCACCGGGGAAAAACTGTTTTTT
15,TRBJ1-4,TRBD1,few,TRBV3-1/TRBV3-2,CASSLWDRDPEKLFF,TGTGCCAGCAGCCTATGGGACAGGGATCCTGAAAAACTGTTTTTT
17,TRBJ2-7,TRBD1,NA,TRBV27,CASSSYSGQGTKYEQYF,TGTGCCAGCAGTTCTTATTCGGGACAGGGGACCAAGTACGAGCAGTACTTC
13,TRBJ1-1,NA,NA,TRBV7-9,CASSQDTHTEAFF,TGTGCCAGCAGCCAAGACACACACACTGAAGCTTTCTTT
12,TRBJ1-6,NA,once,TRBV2,CASSELYSPLHF,TGTGCCAGCAGTGAACTGTATTCACCCCTCCACTTT